This T cell receptor (beta chain) was documented in a study of blood T cell repertoires in COVID-19. Using immunoSEQ multiplex PCR, the repertoire was profiled, and TCRdb retains in-frame clones only, with some absent. The sample has 350,000 to 400,000 clones, 80% to 90% seen once; the top ten hold roughly 0.99%. Germline CDR1 and CDR2: SGHVS and FQNEAQ. V was trimmed by 1 base and J by 7 bases, leaving 16 bases between them. The CDR3 is made up of 16 amino acids. The chain uses TRBV7-8 and TRBJ1-4; D possibly corresponds to TRBD1 (6 bases). The TCR was taken from a man aged 18 to 35 who had recovered from COVID-19. Source material: PBMCs or T cells enriched from blood (not recorded which). DNA of the CDR3: TGTGCCAGCAGCTTAGTAGCCCAGGGGCGCGGTGAAAAACTGTTTTTT. Its protein is CASSLVAQGRGEKLFF.